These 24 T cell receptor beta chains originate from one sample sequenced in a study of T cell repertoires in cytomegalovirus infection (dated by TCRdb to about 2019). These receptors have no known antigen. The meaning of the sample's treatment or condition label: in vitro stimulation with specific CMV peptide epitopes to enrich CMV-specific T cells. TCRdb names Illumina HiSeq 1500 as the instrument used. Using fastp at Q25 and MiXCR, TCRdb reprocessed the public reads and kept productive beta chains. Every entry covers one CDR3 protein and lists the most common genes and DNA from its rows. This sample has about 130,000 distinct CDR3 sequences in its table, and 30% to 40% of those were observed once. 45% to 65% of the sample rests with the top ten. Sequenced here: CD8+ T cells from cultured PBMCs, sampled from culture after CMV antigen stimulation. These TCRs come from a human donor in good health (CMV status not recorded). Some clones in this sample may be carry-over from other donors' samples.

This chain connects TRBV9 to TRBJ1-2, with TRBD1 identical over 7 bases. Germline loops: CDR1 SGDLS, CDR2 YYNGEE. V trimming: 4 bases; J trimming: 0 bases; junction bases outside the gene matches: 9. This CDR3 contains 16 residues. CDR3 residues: CASSPSDRPANYGYTF. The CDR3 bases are TGTGCCAGCAGCCCGTCGGACAGGCCCGCTAACTATGGCTACACCTTC.

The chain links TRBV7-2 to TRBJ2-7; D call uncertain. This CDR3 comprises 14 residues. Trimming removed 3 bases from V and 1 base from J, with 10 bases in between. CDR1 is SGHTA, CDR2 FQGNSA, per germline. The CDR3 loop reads CASSLVQTSYEQYF. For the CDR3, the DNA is TGTGCCAGCAGCTTGGTACAGACTTCCTACGAGCAGTACTTC.

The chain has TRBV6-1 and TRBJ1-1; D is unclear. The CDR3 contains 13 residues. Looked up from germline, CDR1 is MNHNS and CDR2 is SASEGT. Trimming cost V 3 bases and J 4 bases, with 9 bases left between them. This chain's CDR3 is CASSDQWGTEAFF. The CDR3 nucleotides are TGTGCCAGCAGTGACCAATGGGGCACTGAAGCTTTCTTT.

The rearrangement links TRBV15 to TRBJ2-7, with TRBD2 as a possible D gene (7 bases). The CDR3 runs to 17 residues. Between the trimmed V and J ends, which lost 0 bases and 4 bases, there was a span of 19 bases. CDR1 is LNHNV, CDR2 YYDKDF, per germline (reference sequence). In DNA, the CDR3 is TGTGCCACCAGCAGAGACCACGGGGGGCCGAAGTGGTACGAGCAGTACTTC. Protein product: CATSRDHGGPKWYEQYF.

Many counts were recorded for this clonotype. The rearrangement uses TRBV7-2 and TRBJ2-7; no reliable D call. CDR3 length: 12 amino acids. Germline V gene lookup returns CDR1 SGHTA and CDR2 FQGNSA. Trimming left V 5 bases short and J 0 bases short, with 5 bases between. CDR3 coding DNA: TGTGCCAGCAGCGAGGCCTCCTACGAGCAGTACTTC. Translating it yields CASSEASYEQYF.

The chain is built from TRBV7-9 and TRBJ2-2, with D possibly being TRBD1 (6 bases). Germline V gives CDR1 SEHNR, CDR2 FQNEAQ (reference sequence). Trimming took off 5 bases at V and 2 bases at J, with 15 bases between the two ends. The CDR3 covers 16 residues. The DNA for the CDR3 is TGTGCCAGCAGCCACCGGGACAAAACAAACACCGGGGAGCTGTTTTTT. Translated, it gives CASSHRDKTNTGELFF.

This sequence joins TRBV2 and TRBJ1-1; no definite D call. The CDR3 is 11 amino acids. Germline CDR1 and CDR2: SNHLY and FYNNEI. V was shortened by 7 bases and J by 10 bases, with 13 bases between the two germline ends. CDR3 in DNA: TGTGCCAGCATTCTACCGCTTTCAGCTTTCTTT. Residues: CASILPLSAFF.

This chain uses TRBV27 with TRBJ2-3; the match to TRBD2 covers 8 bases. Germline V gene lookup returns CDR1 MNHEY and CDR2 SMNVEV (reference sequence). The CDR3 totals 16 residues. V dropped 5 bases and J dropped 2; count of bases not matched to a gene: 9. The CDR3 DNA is TGTGCCAGCAGTATCTATAGCGGGGCGAACACAGATACGCAGTATTTT. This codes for CASSIYSGANTDTQYF.

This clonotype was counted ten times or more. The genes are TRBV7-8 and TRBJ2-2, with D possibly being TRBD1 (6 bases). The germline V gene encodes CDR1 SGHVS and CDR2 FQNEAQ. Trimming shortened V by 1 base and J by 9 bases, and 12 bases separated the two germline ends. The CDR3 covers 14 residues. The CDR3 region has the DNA TGTGCCAGCAGCTTAGTGCAGGGGCGCCGGGAGCTGTTTTTT. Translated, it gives CASSLVQGRRELFF.

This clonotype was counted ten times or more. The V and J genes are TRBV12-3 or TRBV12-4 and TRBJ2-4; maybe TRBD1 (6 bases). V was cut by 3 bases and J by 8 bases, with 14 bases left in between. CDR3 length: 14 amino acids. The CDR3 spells CASSLAGGRDIQYF. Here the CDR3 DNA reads TGTGCCAGCAGTTTGGCTGGGGGCAGGGACATTCAGTACTTC.

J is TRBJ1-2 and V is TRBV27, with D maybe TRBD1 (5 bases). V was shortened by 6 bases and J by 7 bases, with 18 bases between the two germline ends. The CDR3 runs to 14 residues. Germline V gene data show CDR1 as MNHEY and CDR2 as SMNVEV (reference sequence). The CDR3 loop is CASSRDGASGGYTF. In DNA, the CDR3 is TGTGCCAGCAGCCGGGACGGCGCATCGGGTGGCTACACCTTC.

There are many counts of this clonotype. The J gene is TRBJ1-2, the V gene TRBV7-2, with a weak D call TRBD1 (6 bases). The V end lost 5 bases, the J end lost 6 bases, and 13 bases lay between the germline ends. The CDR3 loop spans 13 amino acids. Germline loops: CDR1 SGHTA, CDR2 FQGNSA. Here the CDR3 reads CASSPTGMDGYTF. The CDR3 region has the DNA TGTGCCAGCAGCCCGACAGGAATGGATGGCTACACCTTC. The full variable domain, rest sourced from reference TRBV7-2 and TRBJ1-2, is GAGVSQSPSNKVTEKGKDVELRCDPISGHTALYWYRQSLGQGLEFLIYFQGNSAPDKSGLPSDRFSAERTGGSVSTLTIQRTQQEDSAVYLCASSPTGMDGYTFGSGTRLTVV.

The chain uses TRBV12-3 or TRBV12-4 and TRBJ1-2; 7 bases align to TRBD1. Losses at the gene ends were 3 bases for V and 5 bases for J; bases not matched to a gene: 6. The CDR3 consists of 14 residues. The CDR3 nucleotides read TGTGCCAGCAGTTTGTCGGGACAGAGTTATGGCTACACCTTC. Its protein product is CASSLSGQSYGYTF.

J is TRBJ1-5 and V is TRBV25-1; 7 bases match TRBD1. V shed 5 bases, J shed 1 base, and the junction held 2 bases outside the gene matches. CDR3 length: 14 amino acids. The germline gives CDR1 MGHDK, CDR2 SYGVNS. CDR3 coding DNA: TGTGCCAGCAGTCAACAGGGGAGCAATCAGCCCCAGCATTTT. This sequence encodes CASSQQGSNQPQHF.

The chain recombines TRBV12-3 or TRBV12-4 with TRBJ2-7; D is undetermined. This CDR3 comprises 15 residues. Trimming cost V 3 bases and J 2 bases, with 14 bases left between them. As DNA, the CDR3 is TGTGCCAGCAGTTTCTCGTCCGACGCACCCTACGAGCAGTACTTC. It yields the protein CASSFSSDAPYEQYF.

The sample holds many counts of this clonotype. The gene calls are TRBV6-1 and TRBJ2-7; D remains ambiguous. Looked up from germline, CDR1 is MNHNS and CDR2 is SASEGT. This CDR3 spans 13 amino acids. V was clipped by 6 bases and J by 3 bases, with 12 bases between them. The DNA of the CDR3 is TGTGCCAGCAGGAGTGACAACGACTACGAGCAGTACTTC. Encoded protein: CASRSDNDYEQYF.

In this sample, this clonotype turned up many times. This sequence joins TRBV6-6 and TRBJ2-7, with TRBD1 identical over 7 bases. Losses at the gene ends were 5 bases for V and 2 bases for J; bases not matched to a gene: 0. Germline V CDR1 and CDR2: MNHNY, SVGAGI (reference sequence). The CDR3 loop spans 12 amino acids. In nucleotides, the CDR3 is TGTGCCAGCAGTCAGGGGGCCTACGAGCAGTACTTC. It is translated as CASSQGAYEQYF.

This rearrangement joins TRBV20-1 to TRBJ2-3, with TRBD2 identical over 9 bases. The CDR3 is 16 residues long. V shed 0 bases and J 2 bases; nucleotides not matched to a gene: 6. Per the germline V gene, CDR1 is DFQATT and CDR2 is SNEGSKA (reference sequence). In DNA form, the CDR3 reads TGCAGTGCTAGAGATTTGGCTAGCGGGGACACAGATACGCAGTATTTT. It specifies CSARDLASGDTDTQYF.

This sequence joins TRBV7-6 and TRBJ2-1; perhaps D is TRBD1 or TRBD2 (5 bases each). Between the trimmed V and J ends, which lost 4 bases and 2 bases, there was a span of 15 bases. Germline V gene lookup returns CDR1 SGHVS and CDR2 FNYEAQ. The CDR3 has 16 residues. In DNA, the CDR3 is TGTGCCAGCAGCTCCTCGAGAGAGGGGCCCTACAATGAGCAGTTCTTC. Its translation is CASSSSREGPYNEQFF. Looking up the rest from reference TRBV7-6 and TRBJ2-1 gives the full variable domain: GAGVSQSPRYKVTKRGQDVALRCDPISGHVSLYWYRQALGQGPEFLTYFNYEAQQDKSGLPNDRFSAERPEGSISTLTIQRTEQRDSAMYRCASSSSREGPYNEQFFGPGTRLTVL.

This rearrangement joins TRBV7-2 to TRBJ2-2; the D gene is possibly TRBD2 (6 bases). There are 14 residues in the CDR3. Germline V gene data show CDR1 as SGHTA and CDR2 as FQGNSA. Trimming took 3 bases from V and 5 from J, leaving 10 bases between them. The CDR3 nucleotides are TGTGCCAGCAGCTTGGGTAGCGGAACCGGGGAGCTGTTTTTT. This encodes CASSLGSGTGELFF.

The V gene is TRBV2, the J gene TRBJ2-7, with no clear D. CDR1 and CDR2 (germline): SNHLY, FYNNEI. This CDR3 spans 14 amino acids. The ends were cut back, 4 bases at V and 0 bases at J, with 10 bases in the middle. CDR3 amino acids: CASSAAVLSYEQYF. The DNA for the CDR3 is TGTGCCAGCAGTGCAGCTGTGCTCTCCTACGAGCAGTACTTC.

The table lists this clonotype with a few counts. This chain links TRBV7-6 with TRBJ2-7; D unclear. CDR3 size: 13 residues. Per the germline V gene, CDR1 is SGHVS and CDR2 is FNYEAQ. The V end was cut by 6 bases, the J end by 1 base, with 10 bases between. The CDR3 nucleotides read TGTGCCAGCAGTGAGTGGAATTCCTACGAGCAGTACTTC. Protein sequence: CASSEWNSYEQYF.

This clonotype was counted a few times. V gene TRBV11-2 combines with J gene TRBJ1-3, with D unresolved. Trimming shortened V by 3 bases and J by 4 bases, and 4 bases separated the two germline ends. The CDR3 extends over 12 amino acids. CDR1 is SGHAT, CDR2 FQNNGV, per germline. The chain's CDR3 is CASSFGGNTIYF. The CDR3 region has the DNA TGTGCCAGCAGCTTTGGAGGAAACACCATATATTTT.

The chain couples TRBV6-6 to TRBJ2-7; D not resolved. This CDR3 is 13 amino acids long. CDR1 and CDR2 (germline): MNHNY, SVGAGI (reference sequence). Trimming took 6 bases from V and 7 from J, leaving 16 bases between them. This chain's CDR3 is CASSPLVWGEQYF. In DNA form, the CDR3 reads TGTGCCAGCAGCCCCCTTGTATGGGGTGAGCAGTACTTC.